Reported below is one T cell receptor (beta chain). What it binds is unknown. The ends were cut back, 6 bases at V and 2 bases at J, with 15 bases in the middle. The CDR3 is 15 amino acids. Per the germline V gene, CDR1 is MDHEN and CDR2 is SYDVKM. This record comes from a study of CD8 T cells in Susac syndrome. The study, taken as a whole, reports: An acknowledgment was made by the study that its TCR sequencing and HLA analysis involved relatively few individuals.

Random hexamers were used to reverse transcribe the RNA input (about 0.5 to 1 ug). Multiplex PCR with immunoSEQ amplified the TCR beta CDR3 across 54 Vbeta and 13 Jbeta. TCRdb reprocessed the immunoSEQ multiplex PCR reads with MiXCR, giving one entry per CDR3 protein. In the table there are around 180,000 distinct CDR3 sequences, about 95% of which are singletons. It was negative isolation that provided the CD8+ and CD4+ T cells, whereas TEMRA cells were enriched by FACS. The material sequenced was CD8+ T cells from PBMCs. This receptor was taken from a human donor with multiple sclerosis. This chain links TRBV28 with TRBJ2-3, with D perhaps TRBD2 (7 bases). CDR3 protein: CASRNRGGITDTQYF. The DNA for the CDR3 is TGTGCCAGCAGGAATAGGGGGGGTATCACAGATACGCAGTATTTT. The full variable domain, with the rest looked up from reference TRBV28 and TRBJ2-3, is DVKVTQSSRYLVKRTGEKVFLECVQDMDHENMFWYRQDPGLGLRLIYFSYDVKMKEKGDIPEGYSVSREKKERFSLILESASTNQTSMYLCASRNRGGITDTQYFGPGTRLTVL.